The 29 T cell receptor beta chains below all came from one sample that was sequenced in a study of blood T cell repertoires in COVID-19. Data came from immunoSEQ multiplex PCR; TCRdb stores just in-frame clones and leaves some out. The table includes approximately 120,000 clones, over 70% detected once. The material sequenced was peripheral blood. All receptors derive from a human donor in a cohort sampled during active or convalescent COVID-19.

The sample holds one count of this clone. This chain uses TRBV30 with TRBJ1-2, with D tentatively TRBD1 (6 bases). The CDR3 has 16 amino acids. Germline V gives CDR1 GTSNPN, CDR2 SVGIG (reference sequence). Trimming took off 4 bases at V and 8 bases at J, with 26 bases between the two ends. This chain's CDR3 is CAWISFRFRGRGGYTF. As DNA, the CDR3 is TGTGCCTGGATATCATTTCGGTTCAGGGGAAGAGGGGGCTACACCTTC.

CDR3 sequence (DNA): TGTGCCAGCAGCTTAGGTCCAGGCCTCTCCTACGAGCAGTACTTC. It translates to CASSLGPGLSYEQYF. The rearrangement links TRBV11-2 to TRBJ2-7, with D uncertain. Between the trimmed V and J ends, which lost 1 base and 0 bases, there was a span of 10 bases. Germline V lookup: CDR1 SGHAT, CDR2 FQNNGV. The CDR3 sequence is 15 residues long.

The chain couples TRBV11-1 to TRBJ2-1; TRBD2 matches 8 bases. CDR1 and CDR2 (germline): SGHAT, FQDESV (reference sequence). With 5 bases clipped from V and 15 bases from J, the junction kept 12 bases outside the gene matches. CDR3 length: 13 residues. The CDR3 nucleotides are TGTGCCAGCAGCGCCGGACTAGCTCGAACGAGGTTCTTC. The encoded protein is CASSAGLARTRFF.

This clone appeared once. The genes are TRBV5-1 and TRBJ2-2; D might be TRBD2 (7 bases). Trimming pared 2 bases from V and 3 bases from J, leaving 11 bases between. Per germline, CDR1 SGHRS and CDR2 YFSETQ. The CDR3 is 15 residues long. The CDR3 region is CASSFGGPYTGELFF. CDR3 in DNA: TGCGCCAGCAGCTTCGGGGGGCCTTACACCGGGGAGCTGTTTTTT.

The V call is TRBV6-5, the J call TRBJ2-7; 9 bases line up with TRBD2. V was clipped by 3 bases and J by 3 bases; unmatched bases: 6. The length of the CDR3 is 15 residues. The V gene's germline CDR1 is MNHEY and CDR2 SVGAGI. The CDR3 DNA reads TGTGCCAGCAGTTATAGGGCTAGCGGGGTCTACGAGCAGTACTTC. Translation gives CASSYRASGVYEQYF.

V usage is TRBV19 and J usage is TRBJ2-1; D may be TRBD2 (6 bases). In germline, CDR1 is LNHDA, CDR2 SQIVND (reference sequence). This CDR3 contains 14 residues. Trimming stripped 3 bases from V and 7 bases from J, with 13 bases between. In DNA, the CDR3 is TGTGCCAGTAGTATTTGGCTAGCGCGGAATGAGCAGTTCTTC. This codes for CASSIWLARNEQFF.

The chain uses TRBV4-1 and TRBJ1-4; D call uncertain. This CDR3 comprises 17 residues. The V and J ends lost 2 bases and 3 bases respectively, with 16 bases between them. Germline lookup yields CDR1 MGHRA and CDR2 YSYEKL. The CDR3 bases are TGCGCCAGCAGCCAAAGTCTTGGGTCAGGTGCTAATGAAAAACTGTTTTTT. Its translation is CASSQSLGSGANEKLFF.

V and J are TRBV6-5 and TRBJ2-7; 10 nucleotides align to TRBD1. V trimming: 4 bases; J trimming: 5 bases; junction bases outside the gene matches: 5. In germline, CDR1 is MNHEY, CDR2 SVGAGI. The CDR3 runs to 14 residues. The CDR3 DNA reads as TGTGCCAGCAGTTTCTGGACAGGGGGGCACGAGCAGTACTTC. Protein: CASSFWTGGHEQYF.

The CDR3 region is CASSELSGANVLTF. Written as DNA, the CDR3 is TGTGCCAGCAGTGAGTTATCTGGGGCCAACGTCCTGACTTTC. The chain joins TRBV2 to TRBJ2-6; D is uncertain. This CDR3 contains 14 residues. Per the germline V gene, CDR1 is SNHLY and CDR2 is FYNNEI. Trimming pared 3 bases from V and 1 base from J, leaving 4 bases between.

The rearrangement uses TRBV7-8 and TRBJ2-1, with D maybe TRBD1 (6 bases). The CDR3 is 16 residues long. The V gene lost 5 bases and the J gene lost 8 bases, with 22 bases spanning the gap. The germline CDR1 and CDR2 sequences are SGHVS and FQNEAQ. The CDR3: CASSGKTGVVMDEQFF. The CDR3 DNA sequence: TGTGCCAGCAGCGGGAAGACAGGCGTTGTTATGGATGAGCAGTTCTTC. Together with reference TRBV7-8 and TRBJ2-1, the CDR3 gives the full variable domain: GAGVSQSPRYKVAKRGQDVALRCDPISGHVSLFWYQQALGQGPEFLTYFQNEAQLDKSGLPSDRFFAERPEGSVSTLKIQRTQQEDSAVYLCASSGKTGVVMDEQFFGPGTRLTVL.

The chain couples TRBV2 to TRBJ1-1; D is ambiguous. Deletions cut 4 bases from V and 1 base from J, with 13 bases between. CDR3 length equals 15 residues. CDR1 and CDR2 (germline): SNHLY, FYNNEI. The CDR3 loop is CASSVPRAGNTEAFF. The CDR3, as DNA: TGTGCCAGCAGTGTACCGAGGGCAGGGAACACTGAAGCTTTCTTT.

The chain employs TRBV9 and TRBJ1-2, with 8 bases matching TRBD1. The junction had 1 base not matched to a gene; V was cut back by 0 bases and J by 6 bases. Looked up from germline, CDR1 is SGDLS and CDR2 is YYNGEE. The CDR3 extends over 13 amino acids. The CDR3 nucleotides are TGTGCCAGCAGCGTAGGGACAGGGAATGGCTACACCTTC. Its protein product is CASSVGTGNGYTF.

This clone was observed a single time. V is TRBV3-1 (or the pseudogene TRBV3-2) and J is TRBJ1-4; the D is unclear. Trimming pared 1 base from V and 6 bases from J, leaving 12 bases between. Germline lookup yields CDR1 LGHDT and CDR2 YNNKEL (reference sequence). The CDR3 covers 15 residues. The CDR3 nucleotides are TGTGCCAGCAGCCAAGGTCCCGAGAGATATGAAAAACTGTTTTTT. It translates to CASSQGPERYEKLFF.

The chain combines TRBV4-1 with TRBJ1-5; D ambiguous. V lost 2 bases and J 0 bases, leaving 14 bases between the germline ends. Germline V gene lookup returns CDR1 MGHRA and CDR2 YSYEKL. This CDR3 contains 17 residues. The CDR3 loop reads CASSQTVPIYSNQPQHF. The CDR3 DNA reads TGCGCCAGCAGCCAAACAGTGCCTATCTATAGCAATCAGCCCCAGCATTTT.

V and J are TRBV6-2 or TRBV6-3 and TRBJ1-5; D ambiguous. CDR1 and CDR2 from the germline V gene are MNHEY and SVGEGT. V lost 5 bases and J lost 0, with 8 bases in between. This CDR3 contains 14 residues. As DNA, the CDR3 is TGTGCCAGCAGTAAGACAAATAGCAATCAGCCCCAGCATTTT. This gives the protein CASSKTNSNQPQHF.

The CDR3 bases are TGTGCCAGCAGCGGACAAGTCTATGAAAAACTGTTTTTT. The encoded protein is CASSGQVYEKLFF. The V and J genes are TRBV28 and TRBJ1-4, with D maybe TRBD1 (5 bases). The CDR3 is 13 amino acids. From germline, CDR1 is MDHEN and CDR2 SYDVKM. Deletions cut 6 bases from V and 6 bases from J, with 11 bases between. The whole variable domain, remainder taken from reference TRBV28 and TRBJ1-4, is DVKVTQSSRYLVKRTGEKVFLECVQDMDHENMFWYRQDPGLGLRLIYFSYDVKMKEKGDIPEGYSVSREKKERFSLILESASTNQTSMYLCASSGQVYEKLFFGSGTQLSVL.

V gene TRBV27 combines with J gene TRBJ2-7; 8 bases align to TRBD1. Germline values: CDR1 MNHEY, CDR2 SMNVEV (reference sequence). The CDR3 covers 16 residues. With V trimmed by 6 bases and J by 3 bases, 13 bases remained unmatched. CDR3 amino acids: CASSRWDRIGRYEQYF. The DNA of the CDR3 is TGTGCCAGCAGCCGTTGGGACAGGATCGGTCGCTACGAGCAGTACTTC.

The V and J genes are TRBV6-5 and TRBJ2-7; TRBD1 matches 8 bases. This CDR3 comprises 14 residues. CDR1 and CDR2 (germline): MNHEY, SVGAGI. The junction had 1 base not matched to a gene; V was cut back by 1 base and J by 2 bases. The CDR3 here is CASSYWGQAYEQYF. CDR3 nucleotides: TGTGCCAGCAGTTACTGGGGACAGGCCTACGAGCAGTACTTC.

This clone was found once. CDR3 sequence: CASSQGGPSEQFF. CDR3 nucleotides: TGTGCCAGCAGCCAAGGTGGGCCCAGTGAGCAGTTCTTC. This chain links TRBV4-2 with TRBJ2-1; no firm D call. This CDR3 spans 13 amino acids. The germline gives CDR1 LGHNA, CDR2 YNFKEQ. V shed 1 base and J shed 9 bases, with 10 bases lying between them.

The rearrangement links TRBV5-6 to TRBJ1-2; D is unresolved. Per germline, CDR1 SGHDT and CDR2 YYEEEE. This CDR3 is built from 13 residues. Trimming removed 4 bases at V and 8 bases at J, with 15 bases between. In DNA, the CDR3 is TGTGCCAGCAGCCAAGACACCCGCGGGGGCTACACCTTC. Encoded protein: CASSQDTRGGYTF.

In this sample, this clone turned up once. The J gene is TRBJ2-3, the V gene TRBV2; TRBD2 matches at 9 bases. Germline values: CDR1 SNHLY, CDR2 FYNNEI. V dropped 6 bases and J dropped 2; count of bases not matched to a gene: 3. This CDR3 contains 14 residues. The CDR3 spells CASSGTSYTDTQYF. For the CDR3, the DNA is TGTGCCAGCAGCGGGACTAGCTACACAGATACGCAGTATTTT.

Only one count was recorded for this clone. This chain uses TRBV28 with TRBJ2-3, with 8 bases that match TRBD2. Looked up from germline, CDR1 is MDHEN and CDR2 is SYDVKM. The CDR3 sequence is 17 residues long. V gave up 5 bases and J gave up 2 bases; unmatched junction bases: 12. CDR3 in DNA: TGTGCCAGCAGTCCCCGGACTAGCAGCTTTTCCACAGATACGCAGTATTTT. Its protein is CASSPRTSSFSTDTQYF. The variable domain in full, completed from reference TRBV28 and TRBJ2-3, reads DVKVTQSSRYLVKRTGEKVFLECVQDMDHENMFWYRQDPGLGLRLIYFSYDVKMKEKGDIPEGYSVSREKKERFSLILESASTNQTSMYLCASSPRTSSFSTDTQYFGPGTRLTVL.

The chain links TRBV27 to TRBJ1-2; D not certain. Germline V gene data show CDR1 as MNHEY and CDR2 as SMNVEV (reference sequence). The CDR3 has 9 amino acids. Trimming removed 8 bases from V and 9 bases from J, with 7 bases in between. The DNA for the CDR3 is TGTGCCAGCGAGGAACGCTACACCTTC. Its protein product is CASEERYTF.

The genes are TRBV6-5 and TRBJ2-7; the D gene is possibly TRBD1 (5 bases). Germline values: CDR1 MNHEY, CDR2 SVGAGI. Trimming took 5 bases from V and 0 from J, leaving 11 bases between them. This CDR3 comprises 14 residues. The chain's CDR3 is CASSRTTYSYEQYF. The CDR3 coding sequence is TGTGCCAGCAGTAGGACAACCTACTCCTACGAGCAGTACTTC.

This clone was picked up a small number of times. CDR3 sequence (DNA): TGTGCCTGGATGAGGGACAGGGAGAGGAACTATGGCTACACCTTC. Encoded protein: CAWMRDRERNYGYTF. This sequence joins TRBV30 and TRBJ1-2, with 9 nucleotides matching TRBD1. The CDR3 totals 15 residues. CDR1 is GTSNPN and CDR2 is SVGIG in the germline V gene (reference sequence). Losses at the gene ends were 4 bases for V and 2 bases for J; bases not matched to a gene: 8. Looking up the rest from reference TRBV30 and TRBJ1-2 gives the full variable domain: SQTIHQWPATLVQPVGSPLSLECTVEGTSNPNLYWYRQAAGRGLQLLFYSVGIGQISSEVPQNLSASRPQDRQFILSSKKLLLSDSGFYLCAWMRDRERNYGYTFGSGTRLTVV.

This clone was detected only a few times. The genes are TRBV24-1 and TRBJ2-3, with TRBD2 identical over 13 bases. This CDR3 is built from 18 residues. The trim removed 2 bases at V and 1 base at J, leaving 5 bases unmatched. CDR1 is KGHDR, CDR2 SFDVKD, per germline. CDR3 sequence: CATSDSRTSGGRTDTQYF. In DNA form, the CDR3 reads TGTGCCACCAGTGATTCTAGGACTAGCGGGGGACGCACAGATACGCAGTATTTT.

This clone has only a few counts. V and J are TRBV5-1 and TRBJ2-1; 14 bases fit TRBD2. Losses at the gene ends were 0 bases for V and 6 bases for J; bases not matched to a gene: 8. Germline CDR1 reads SGHRS; CDR2 reads YFSETQ. This CDR3 comprises 18 residues. This chain's CDR3 is CASSLGTSGRSDFNEQFF. DNA of the CDR3: TGCGCCAGCAGCTTGGGGACTAGCGGGAGGTCGGACTTCAATGAGCAGTTCTTC. Together with reference TRBV5-1 and TRBJ2-1, the CDR3 gives the full variable domain: KAGVTQTPRYLIKTRGQQVTLSCSPISGHRSVSWYQQTPGQGLQFLFEYFSETQRNKGNFPGRFSGRQFSNSRSEMNVSTLELGDSALYLCASSLGTSGRSDFNEQFFGPGTRLTVL.

V is TRBV5-1 and J is TRBJ1-2; the D is unclear. Trimming took 0 bases from V and 3 from J, leaving 18 bases between them. CDR1 is SGHRS and CDR2 is YFSETQ in the germline V gene. The CDR3 extends over 17 amino acids. The CDR3 loop is CASSLEARRASYYGYTF. The CDR3 DNA is TGCGCCAGCAGCTTGGAGGCCAGGCGAGCCTCCTACTATGGCTACACCTTC.

The chain is built from TRBV19 and TRBJ2-6; D uncertain. Per germline, CDR1 LNHDA and CDR2 SQIVND (reference sequence). V lost 3 bases and J lost 0, with 15 bases in between. This CDR3 region has 18 residues. The CDR3 DNA sequence: TGTGCCAGTAGTATGTGGCTGGCGAGGAGCTCTGGGGCCAACGTCCTGACTTTC. It codes for CASSMWLARSSGANVLTF.